Each of the 32 T cell receptor beta chains below was sequenced from the same sample in a study of graft-versus-host responses after intestinal transplantation. Some clones are missing from TCRdb's copy, which holds only in-frame ones; the method was immunoSEQ multiplex PCR. This table has around 100,000 clones, about 92% appearing once. No cognate antigen is known for these TCRs. Sequenced material: unstimulated CD4+ T cells sorted from spleen or lymph node cells, taken before transplant. The source is a human donor who was the organ donor for an intestinal transplant.

V and J are TRBV4-2 and TRBJ2-1; 9 bases are shared with TRBD2. Per germline, CDR1 LGHNA and CDR2 YNFKEQ. The V segment lost 0 bases and the J segment 7 bases; nucleotides outside the gene matches: 7. This CDR3 spans 16 amino acids. The CDR3 spells CASSQDSGGRVNEQFF. Written as DNA, the CDR3 is TGTGCCAGCAGCCAAGATTCGGGCGGGAGGGTGAATGAGCAGTTCTTC.

A single count supports this clone. The rearrangement links TRBV6-1 to TRBJ2-1; no definite D call. The CDR3 sequence is 13 residues long. Per the germline V gene, CDR1 is MNHNS and CDR2 is SASEGT. V lost 8 bases to trimming and J lost 0 bases, with 8 bases between them. CDR3 sequence reads: CASAEVSYNEQFF. DNA for the CDR3: TGTGCCAGCGCCGAGGTCTCCTACAATGAGCAGTTCTTC.

The chain has TRBV30 and TRBJ2-2; 9 nucleotides align to TRBD2. Looked up from germline, CDR1 is GTSNPN and CDR2 is SVGIG (reference sequence). This CDR3 spans 14 amino acids. J gave up 9 bases and V 2 bases, and 7 bases lay outside the gene matches. The CDR3 DNA sequence: TGTGCCTGGAGTCTTGGCGGGAGGGGCCGGGAGCTGTTTTTT. Translated, it gives CAWSLGGRGRELFF.

The rearrangement uses TRBV6-1 and TRBJ2-7, with TRBD1 identical over 9 bases. The V gene end was trimmed by 4 bases and the J gene end by 8 bases; junction bases not matched to a gene: 15. Germline V gene lookup returns CDR1 MNHNS and CDR2 SASEGT. This CDR3 has 16 residues. CDR3 DNA: TGTGCCAGCAGTGTGTCACAGGGGACAGGGAGTATCAAGCAGTACTTC. Its translation: CASSVSQGTGSIKQYF.

The chain has TRBV5-6 and TRBJ2-3, with TRBD2 matching 9 bases. Losses at the gene ends were 0 bases for V and 8 bases for J; bases not matched to a gene: 7. This CDR3 region has 15 residues. Germline V CDR1 and CDR2: SGHDT, YYEEEE. Written as DNA, the CDR3 is TGTGCCAGCAGCTTGGCGCTAGCGGGATGGGGTACGCAGTATTTT. Amino acid sequence: CASSLALAGWGTQYF.

This sequence joins TRBV9 and TRBJ2-1; 11 nucleotides line up with TRBD2. Germline CDR1 is SGDLS and CDR2 is YYNGEE. V lost 0 bases and J lost 7; bases outside the gene matches: 3. This CDR3 is built from 15 residues. The CDR3 reads CASSVGLAGINEQFF. As DNA, the CDR3 is TGTGCCAGCAGCGTAGGACTAGCGGGAATAAATGAGCAGTTCTTC.

The chain couples TRBV27 to TRBJ1-1, with D tentatively TRBD1 (5 bases). The length of the CDR3 is 12 residues. CDR1 is MNHEY, CDR2 SMNVEV, per germline (reference sequence). V lost 5 bases, J lost 3 bases, and 7 bases lay in between. The CDR3 protein is CASSKGYTEAFF. The CDR3 DNA follows: TGTGCCAGCAGTAAGGGGTACACTGAAGCTTTCTTT.

This chain links TRBV9 with TRBJ1-2; the D gene is possibly TRBD1 (6 bases). Trimming removed 0 bases at V and 0 bases at J, with 9 bases between. CDR1 SGDLS and CDR2 YYNGEE come from the germline V gene. There are 15 residues in the CDR3. The CDR3 DNA follows: TGTGCCAGCAGCGTAGACAGGGCCTCTAACTATGGCTACACCTTC. Amino acid sequence: CASSVDRASNYGYTF.

The chain links TRBV10-3 to TRBJ1-5; D not certain. V lost 10 bases, J lost 0 bases, and 10 bases lay in between. CDR3 length equals 13 residues. CDR1 ENHRY and CDR2 SYGVKD come from the germline V gene. The DNA for the CDR3 is TGTGCCACCCGGGGAAATAGCAATCAGCCCCAGCATTTT. Protein sequence: CATRGNSNQPQHF.

The chain links TRBV19 to TRBJ2-5; 8 bases map to TRBD2. Matching the DNA end better, TRBJ2-7 makes the J call doubtful. There are 15 residues in the CDR3. The germline V gene has CDR1 LNHDA and CDR2 SQIVND (reference sequence). The CDR3 DNA reads TGTGCCAGTAGTATAGCGGGAGGGAGGGTCTACGAGCAGTACTTC. Protein product: CASSIAGGRVYEQYF.

The V call is TRBV5-4, the J call TRBJ2-5; 8 nucleotides match TRBD2. With 1 base clipped from V and 4 bases from J, the junction kept 6 bases outside the gene matches. Germline values: CDR1 SGHNT, CDR2 YYREEE (reference sequence). The CDR3 extends over 15 amino acids. DNA for the CDR3: TGTGCCAGCAGCTTGTGGGGCAGCGGGAGAGAGACCCAGTACTTC. It specifies CASSLWGSGRETQYF.

This clone appeared a few times. V gene TRBV15 combines with J gene TRBJ1-5; 10 bases line up with TRBD1. The germline CDR1 and CDR2 sequences are LNHNV and YYDKDF (reference sequence). The CDR3 runs 14 residues. Trimming at V came to 3 bases and at J to 7 bases, leaving 3 bases not matched to a gene. In DNA form, the CDR3 reads TGTGCCACCAGCAGGGACAGGGGGATCCAGCCCCAGCATTTT. Amino acids: CATSRDRGIQPQHF.

This clone occurred a few times. V is TRBV2 and J is TRBJ1-2; the D is unclear. V was shortened by 4 bases and J by 14 bases, with 5 bases between the two germline ends. The length of the CDR3 is 8 residues. CDR1 and CDR2 from the germline V gene are SNHLY and FYNNEI. CDR3 in DNA: TGTGCCAGCAGTGCGACTACCTTC. Translation: CASSATTF.

The chain carries TRBV5-1 and TRBJ2-7, with 9 bases lining up with TRBD2. V was pared by 0 bases and J by 5 bases, with 0 bases of the junction left unmatched. This CDR3 has 13 amino acids. CDR1 is SGHRS and CDR2 is YFSETQ in the germline V gene. The CDR3, as DNA: TGCGCCAGCAGCTTGGGACTAGCGGACGAGCAGTACTTC. It specifies CASSLGLADEQYF. The whole variable domain, remainder taken from reference TRBV5-1 and TRBJ2-7, is KAGVTQTPRYLIKTRGQQVTLSCSPISGHRSVSWYQQTPGQGLQFLFEYFSETQRNKGNFPGRFSGRQFSNSRSEMNVSTLELGDSALYLCASSLGLADEQYFGPGTRLTVT.

The V call is TRBV7-2, the J call TRBJ2-7; TRBD2 matches 9 bases. CDR3 length: 15 residues. Germline trimming cut 5 bases from V and 0 bases from J; bases unmatched to any gene: 5. Per the germline V gene, CDR1 is SGHTA and CDR2 is FQGNSA. CDR3 coding DNA: TGTGCCAGCAGCATTAGCGGGGGAAGCTCCTACGAGCAGTACTTC. It codes for CASSISGGSSYEQYF.

This clone came up once. The chain joins TRBV7-8 to TRBJ2-3, with 11 bases fitting TRBD2. J gave up 2 bases and V 5 bases, and 9 bases lay outside the gene matches. Per the germline V gene, CDR1 is SGHVS and CDR2 is FQNEAQ. The CDR3 has 17 amino acids. CDR3: CASSPRRLAGNTDTQYF. The CDR3 DNA reads as TGTGCCAGCAGCCCCCGCCGACTAGCGGGAAACACAGATACGCAGTATTTT.

This rearrangement joins TRBV7-9 to TRBJ2-5; 11 bases match TRBD1. Trimming took 5 bases from V and 5 from J; bases not matched to a gene: 13. The germline V gene encodes CDR1 SEHNR and CDR2 FQNEAQ (reference sequence). The CDR3 has 17 residues. The CDR3: CASSSTYIGTGGETQYF. The DNA of the CDR3 is TGTGCCAGCAGCAGTACCTACATCGGGACAGGGGGTGAGACCCAGTACTTC.

The chain combines TRBV19 with TRBJ1-5; maybe TRBD1 (5 bases). Trimming removed 3 bases from V and 3 bases from J, with 12 bases in between. CDR1 is LNHDA, CDR2 SQIVND, per germline (reference sequence). The CDR3 runs 15 residues. The CDR3 is CASSIYWGDNQPQHF. The CDR3, as DNA: TGTGCCAGTAGTATTTATTGGGGGGACAATCAGCCCCAGCATTTT.

With regard to this clone: The sample has other DNA sequences that encode this CDR3 too. V gene TRBV7-9 combines with J gene TRBJ2-3; 7 nucleotides line up with TRBD2. Germline V gene lookup returns CDR1 SEHNR and CDR2 FQNEAQ (reference sequence). The V gene end was trimmed by 1 base and the J gene end by 1 base; junction bases not matched to a gene: 2. This CDR3 region has 15 residues. The CDR3 DNA reads TGTGCCAGCAGCTTAGGTCTAGCGGGCACAGATACGCAGTATTTT. Translated: CASSLGLAGTDTQYF.

CDR3 sequence reads: CASSYRGETQYF. The CDR3 DNA is TGTGCCAGCAGTTACAGGGGGGAGACCCAGTACTTC. This chain connects TRBV6-5 to TRBJ2-5; tentatively, D is TRBD1 (6 bases). Between the trimmed V and J ends, which lost 2 bases and 5 bases, there was a span of 6 bases. Germline-derived CDR1 and CDR2 are MNHEY and SVGAGI. CDR3 length: 12 residues.

J is TRBJ1-1 and V is TRBV2; no definite D call. V dropped 4 bases and J dropped 2 bases, with 8 bases sitting between them. CDR1 is SNHLY, CDR2 FYNNEI, per germline. This CDR3 is 13 amino acids long. Here the CDR3 reads CASSVETNTEAFF. CDR3 in DNA: TGTGCCAGCAGTGTCGAAACAAACACTGAAGCTTTCTTT.

The rearrangement links TRBV6-6 to TRBJ2-1, with D perhaps TRBD2 (6 bases). Trimming cost V 10 bases and J 4 bases, with 17 bases left between them. The CDR3 is made up of 14 amino acids. CDR1 and CDR2 (germline): MNHNY, SVGAGI (reference sequence). The CDR3 DNA reads as TGTGCCACGGTTATGGGACTCCATTACAATGAGCAGTTCTTC. Its translation is CATVMGLHYNEQFF.

The rearrangement uses TRBV7-2 and TRBJ1-2, with 7 bases fitting TRBD1. Unmatched junction bases numbered 8, after V lost 6 bases and J lost 4 bases. Germline CDR1 SGHTA, CDR2 FQGNSA. This CDR3 is 14 amino acids long. CDR3 loop: CASRRNRGPYGYTF. CDR3 DNA: TGTGCCAGCAGACGAAACAGGGGACCCTATGGCTACACCTTC.

The chain links TRBV27 to TRBJ2-1; 8 bases are shared with TRBD1. CDR1 is MNHEY, CDR2 SMNVEV, per germline (reference sequence). CDR3 length: 12 amino acids. V lost 3 bases to trimming and J lost 15 bases; unmatched junction nucleotides: 7. The CDR3 region is CASSLMGQVWFF. CDR3 sequence (DNA): TGTGCCAGCAGTTTGATGGGACAGGTTTGGTTCTTC.

As concerns this clone: This same CDR3 is encoded by further DNA sequences in the sample. The chain joins TRBV6-6 to TRBJ2-7; 8 bases are a match to TRBD1. Germline CDR1 is MNHNY and CDR2 is SVGAGI (reference sequence). The CDR3 is 16 amino acids. Trimming cost V 6 bases and J 2 bases; bases outside gene matches: 12. The CDR3 nucleotides read TGTGCCAGCAGCCCCGGGTCAGGGGGCCCTCCCTACGAGCAGTACTTC. It is translated as CASSPGSGGPPYEQYF.

This rearrangement joins TRBV4-2 to TRBJ1-5, with TRBD1 matching 7 bases. There are 17 residues in the CDR3. V shed 1 base and J 4 bases; nucleotides not matched to a gene: 10. Germline values: CDR1 LGHNA, CDR2 YNFKEQ. The CDR3 DNA is TGTGCCAGCAGCCAAGTTGGTGGGGACAGTCTTAATCAGCCCCAGCATTTT. Translation gives CASSQVGGDSLNQPQHF.

V and J are TRBV6-5 and TRBJ1-1; D perhaps matches TRBD1 (6 bases). This CDR3 is built from 15 residues. The germline V gene encodes CDR1 MNHEY and CDR2 SVGAGI. Deletions cut 6 bases from V and 3 bases from J, with 17 bases between. The CDR3 nucleotides read TGTGCCAGCAGCTTCTACAGGGTGGATTACACTGAAGCTTTCTTT. Translation gives CASSFYRVDYTEAFF.

The CDR3 spells CASSAGTSGYEQYF. In DNA, the CDR3 is TGTGCCAGCAGCGCCGGGACTAGCGGCTACGAGCAGTACTTC. This chain connects TRBV6-6 to TRBJ2-7, with TRBD2 matching 11 bases. CDR3 length: 14 amino acids. The V gene's germline CDR1 is MNHNY and CDR2 SVGAGI (reference sequence). The V and J ends lost 6 bases and 3 bases, in that order; junction bases with no gene match: 4.

The chain links TRBV6-5 to TRBJ2-2; D gene ambiguous. The CDR3 has 12 amino acids. From germline, CDR1 is MNHEY and CDR2 SVGAGI. Trimming removed 7 bases at V and 4 bases at J, with 7 bases between. CDR3 nucleotides: TGTGCCAGCACCTCAACCACCGGGGAGCTGTTTTTT. It encodes CASTSTTGELFF.

DNA for the CDR3: TGTGCCAGCAGCTTGGACAGGGGAGGGGGTGAAGCTTTCTTT. It codes for CASSLDRGGGEAFF. The chain joins TRBV5-8 to TRBJ1-1; 7 bases map to TRBD1. The germline V gene has CDR1 SGHTS and CDR2 YDEGEE. The CDR3 has 14 residues. With V trimmed by 0 bases and J by 7 bases, 6 bases remained unmatched.

Worth noting for this clone: Other DNA sequences in the sample encode the same CDR3. The rearrangement links TRBV14 to TRBJ2-7, with 7 bases that match TRBD2. The CDR3 extends over 13 amino acids. J was trimmed by 2 bases and V by 3 bases; bases with no gene match: 1. Germline V CDR1 and CDR2: SGHDN, FVKESK. This chain's CDR3 is CASSQRGTYEQYF. CDR3 sequence (DNA): TGTGCCAGCAGCCAGCGGGGGACCTACGAGCAGTACTTC. The full variable domain, its missing parts supplied by reference TRBV14 and TRBJ2-7, is EAGVTQFPSHSVIEKGQTVTLRCDPISGHDNLYWYRRVMGKEIKFLLHFVKESKQDESGMPNNRFLAERTGGTYSTLKVQPAELEDSGVYFCASSQRGTYEQYFGPGTRLTVT.

The V gene is TRBV10-1, the J gene TRBJ1-1; tentatively, D is TRBD1 (6 bases). CDR1 is WNHNN and CDR2 is SYGVQD in the germline V gene (reference sequence). The CDR3 extends over 16 amino acids. V was pared by 7 bases and J by 0 bases, with 18 bases between. The CDR3 sequence is CASTYPGQSMNTEAFF. The DNA for the CDR3 is TGCGCCAGCACCTACCCCGGACAGTCCATGAACACTGAAGCTTTCTTT.